Presented here are 17 T cell receptor beta chains from one specimen sequenced in a study of T cells in Graves' hyperthyroidism and ophthalmopathy. Amplification of TCR beta CDR3 regions was performed using RNA transcripts as template. First-round RT-PCR with HTBI primers amplified the TCR CDR3 region. TCRdb reanalysed the multiplex PCR reads using MiXCR and keeps one entry per CDR3 protein. In the table there are 380,000 or so distinct CDR3 sequences, approximately 13% of which are singletons. Sequenced: blood. Source of these receptors: a young man with Graves' hyperthyroidism that later progressed to Graves' ophthalmopathy.

This clonotype was detected many times. The chain is built from TRBV5-1 and TRBJ2-7; D ambiguous. Trimming took 4 bases from V and 6 from J, leaving 14 bases between them. In germline, CDR1 is SGHRS, CDR2 YFSETQ. The CDR3 runs 13 residues. This CDR3 is CASSLQRHTEQYF. The CDR3 DNA is TGCGCCAGCAGCCTCCAGCGCCACACCGAGCAGTACTTC.

This clonotype was seen ten or more times. The chain carries TRBV24-1 and TRBJ1-2; D is unresolved. Trimming took off 8 bases at V and 8 bases at J, with 14 bases between the two ends. CDR1 and CDR2 from the germline V gene are KGHDR and SFDVKD. This CDR3 is 12 amino acids long. The CDR3 is CATNAGSSGYTF. CDR3 DNA: TGTGCCACCAACGCGGGGTCGAGCGGCTACACCTTC.

This clonotype was counted many times. The chain is built from TRBV27 and TRBJ2-2; 9 positions match TRBD1. This CDR3 is built from 16 residues. Germline CDR1 is MNHEY and CDR2 is SMNVEV (reference sequence). The junction had 9 bases not matched to a gene; V was cut back by 5 bases and J by 5 bases. The CDR3 region is CASSIGTGTWTGELFF. As DNA, the CDR3 is TGTGCCAGCAGTATCGGGACAGGGACGTGGACCGGGGAGCTGTTTTTT.

In this sample, this clonotype turned up many times. The CDR3, as DNA: TGTGCCAGCAGTGAAGTCGGGCGCCGGGTGGCGGCCACAGATACGCAGTATTTT. This gives the protein CASSEVGRRVAATDTQYF. The V gene is TRBV2, the J gene TRBJ2-3; D uncertain. The CDR3 spans 18 residues. The germline gives CDR1 SNHLY, CDR2 FYNNEI. Trimming took 1 base from V and 2 from J, leaving 19 bases between them.

This clonotype came up a few times. This rearrangement joins TRBV30 to TRBJ2-5; TRBD1 is a possible D gene (6 bases). The CDR3 totals 15 residues. V lost 4 bases and J lost 0, with 15 bases in between. Per the germline V gene, CDR1 is GTSNPN and CDR2 is SVGIG (reference sequence). The CDR3 is CAWTVGASNQETQYF. The CDR3 DNA sequence: TGTGCCTGGACCGTGGGGGCCTCAAACCAAGAGACCCAGTACTTC.

There are a few counts of this clonotype. V usage is TRBV10-3 and J usage is TRBJ2-3; 10 nucleotides line up with TRBD2. The CDR3 is made up of 15 amino acids. V was clipped by 5 bases and J by 0 bases; unmatched bases: 2. Germline assignment: CDR1 ENHRY and CDR2 SYGVKD. The CDR3 DNA follows: TGTGCCATCAGTTCTAGCGGGGGAAGCACAGATACGCAGTATTTT. It encodes CAISSSGGSTDTQYF.

There are many counts of this clonotype. This chain joins TRBV11-2 and TRBJ2-5; TRBD1 aligns across 9 bases. The CDR3 consists of 17 residues. J gave up 1 base and V 0 bases, and 6 bases lay outside the gene matches. Germline-derived CDR1 and CDR2 are SGHAT and FQNNGV. The CDR3 spells CASSLDTGGYLQETQYF. In DNA, the CDR3 is TGTGCCAGCAGCTTAGATACAGGGGGCTACCTCCAAGAGACCCAGTACTTC. Combining the CDR3 with reference TRBV11-2 and TRBJ2-5 gives the whole variable domain EAGVAQSPRYKIIEKRQSVAFWCNPISGHATLYWYQQILGQGPKLLIQFQNNGVVDDSQLPKDRFSAERLKGVDSTLKIQPAKLEDSAVYLCASSLDTGGYLQETQYFGPGTRLLVL.

In this sample, this clonotype turned up many times. V is TRBV7-9 and J is TRBJ1-1; D is perhaps TRBD1 (5 bases). With 5 bases removed from V and 4 bases from J, the gap between germline ends came to 17 bases. The CDR3 contains 15 residues. The germline CDR1 and CDR2 sequences are SEHNR and FQNEAQ (reference sequence). This chain's CDR3 is CASSPGTGWVTEAFF. The CDR3 DNA reads TGTGCCAGCAGCCCCGGGACGGGGTGGGTCACTGAAGCTTTCTTT.

This clonotype was detected ten times or more. The J gene is TRBJ1-6, the V gene TRBV6-1, with 10 bases fitting TRBD1. The CDR3 sequence is 15 residues long. J gave up 8 bases and V 3 bases, and 4 bases lay outside the gene matches. Germline V gives CDR1 MNHNS, CDR2 SASEGT. The CDR3 loop is CASSEAGTGDSPLHF. CDR3 nucleotides: TGTGCCAGCAGTGAGGCCGGGACAGGGGATTCACCCCTCCACTTT.

The chain is built from TRBV7-2 and TRBJ2-1; 10 positions match TRBD2. Germline V gene data show CDR1 as SGHTA and CDR2 as FQGNSA. CDR3 length: 15 residues. J gave up 2 bases and V 6 bases, and 4 bases lay outside the gene matches. The CDR3 region has the DNA TGTGCCAGCAGAAGAGCGGGGGGGCCCTACAATGAGCAGTTCTTC. Its translation: CASRRAGGPYNEQFF.

This clonotype was counted a few times. The chain recombines TRBV3-1 with TRBJ2-5; no clear D gene. V was cut by 0 bases and J by 5 bases, with 7 bases left in between. Germline V gene data show CDR1 as LGHDT and CDR2 as YNNKEL (reference sequence). The CDR3 is 13 residues long. The CDR3 DNA follows: TGTGCCAGCAGCCAAGATCGCCAGGAGACCCAGTACTTC. It specifies CASSQDRQETQYF.

Concerning this clonotype itself: Possible read error: a much larger clone is one base away. Written as DNA, the CDR3 is TGTGCCAGCAGCTACGCATCAGGGGGTGACACCCAGTACTTC. This encodes CASSYASGGDTQYF. The chain combines TRBV11-1 with TRBJ2-5; TRBD1 agrees at 7 bases. The CDR3 sequence is 14 residues long. Trimming at V came to 4 bases and at J to 8 bases, leaving 10 bases not matched to a gene. The germline V gene encodes CDR1 SGHAT and CDR2 FQDESV (reference sequence).

DNA of the CDR3: TGCGCCAGCGCCTACCTAGAGGGCTACGAGCAGTACTTC. It specifies CASAYLEGYEQYF. The rearrangement uses TRBV5-1 and TRBJ2-7, with a weak D call TRBD2 (5 bases). Trimming removed 7 bases from V and 3 bases from J, with 14 bases in between. The CDR3 contains 13 residues. Germline V CDR1 and CDR2: SGHRS, YFSETQ.

This clonotype was detected many times. The chain joins TRBV6-5 to TRBJ1-6; no firm D call. V lost 0 bases and J lost 10, with 13 bases in between. The germline V gene has CDR1 MNHEY and CDR2 SVGAGI. This CDR3 has 15 residues. The DNA of the CDR3 is TGTGCCAGCAGTTACTCGAGCGGGGTTGACTCACCCCTCCACTTT. This encodes CASSYSSGVDSPLHF.

The chain has TRBV28 and TRBJ2-3, with D perhaps given as TRBD1 or TRBD2 (5 bases each). The V end was cut by 3 bases, the J end by 9 bases, with 10 bases between. The CDR3 is 12 amino acids. Germline V lookup: CDR1 MDHEN, CDR2 SYDVKM. DNA of the CDR3: TGTGCCAGCAGTTTCTGGGACCGGACGCAGTATTTT. Translation gives CASSFWDRTQYF. Based on the CDR3 plus reference TRBV28 and TRBJ2-3, the full variable domain is DVKVTQSSRYLVKRTGEKVFLECVQDMDHENMFWYRQDPGLGLRLIYFSYDVKMKEKGDIPEGYSVSREKKERFSLILESASTNQTSMYLCASSFWDRTQYFGPGTRLTVL.

This clonotype was detected many times. CDR3 in amino acids: CASSISGQLYGYTF. The CDR3 DNA reads TGTGCCAGTAGTATCTCGGGACAGCTTTATGGCTACACCTTC. V gene TRBV19 combines with J gene TRBJ1-2, with TRBD1 identical over 7 bases. The V gene's germline CDR1 is LNHDA and CDR2 SQIVND (reference sequence). V trimming: 3 bases; J trimming: 5 bases; junction bases outside the gene matches: 6. CDR3 length equals 14 residues. Full variable domain (remainder filled in from reference TRBV19 and TRBJ1-2): DGGITQSPKYLFRKEGQNVTLSCEQNLNHDAMYWYRQDPGQGLRLIYYSQIVNDFQKGDIAEGYSVSREKKESFPLTVTSAQKNPTAFYLCASSISGQLYGYTFGSGTRLTVV.

This chain joins TRBV7-2 and TRBJ1-4; D unclear. The germline V gene has CDR1 SGHTA and CDR2 FQGNSA. V was cut by 5 bases and J by 4 bases, with 17 bases left in between. The CDR3 loop spans 16 amino acids. The CDR3 coding sequence is TGTGCCAGCAGCCTCTTTTTGAATAAGAATAATGAAAAACTGTTTTTT. This gives the protein CASSLFLNKNNEKLFF.